This TCR beta chain stems from a study of identical twins. Study conclusions and caveats: Out-of-frame TCR alpha sharing in monozygotic twins exceeded recombination model predictions.

TCRdb used MiXCR to reprocess the 5' RACE reads, holding one entry per CDR3 protein. Among around 570,000 distinct CDR3 sequences listed, roughly 9.9% were seen once. CDR3 length: 17 amino acids. Deletions cut 5 bases from V and 4 bases from J, with 24 bases between. Germline CDR1 is MDHEN and CDR2 is SYDVKM. This clonotype has a handful of counts. No antigen is known for it. In addition, the sample was reused for a study of yellow fever vaccine responses in identical twins. That study adds: It has been reported that, in twins, the vaccine T cell response seemed partly convergent and partly personalized.

The rearrangement uses TRBV28 and TRBJ2-7, with D perhaps matching TRBD1 (5 bases). The sequence was obtained from a woman younger than 30 in good health. Specimen: PBMCs. The CDR3 here is CASSPFSMWGNEYEQYF. In DNA form, the CDR3 reads TGTGCCAGCAGTCCCTTCTCGATGTGGGGCAATGAATACGAGCAGTACTTC.